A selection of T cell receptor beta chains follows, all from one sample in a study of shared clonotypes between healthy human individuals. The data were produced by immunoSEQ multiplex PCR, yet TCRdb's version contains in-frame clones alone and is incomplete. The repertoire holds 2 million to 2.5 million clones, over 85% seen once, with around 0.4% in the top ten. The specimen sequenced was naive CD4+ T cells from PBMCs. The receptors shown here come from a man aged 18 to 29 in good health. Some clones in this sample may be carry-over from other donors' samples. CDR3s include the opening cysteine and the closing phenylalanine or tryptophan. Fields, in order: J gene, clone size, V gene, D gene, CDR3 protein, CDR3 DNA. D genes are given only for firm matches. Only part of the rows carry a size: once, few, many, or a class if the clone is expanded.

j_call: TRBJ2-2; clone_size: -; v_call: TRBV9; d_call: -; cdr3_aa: CASSPWTAVNTGELFF; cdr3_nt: TGTGCCAGCAGCCCTTGGACCGCTGTGAACACCGGGGAGCTGTTTTTT
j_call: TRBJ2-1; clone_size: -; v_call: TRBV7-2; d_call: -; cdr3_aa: CASRPQGSYNEQFF; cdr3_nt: TGTGCCAGCAGACCACAGGGATCCTACAATGAGCAGTTCTTC
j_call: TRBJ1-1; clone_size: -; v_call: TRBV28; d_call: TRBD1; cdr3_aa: CASITGGAPTEAFF; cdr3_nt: TGTGCCAGCATAACAGGGGGCGCGCCCACTGAAGCTTTCTTT
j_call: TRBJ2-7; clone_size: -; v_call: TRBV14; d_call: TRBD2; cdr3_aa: CASSQAVWTSVSYEQYF; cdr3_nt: TGTGCCAGCAGCCAAGCGGTTTGGACTAGCGTCTCCTACGAGCAGTACTTC
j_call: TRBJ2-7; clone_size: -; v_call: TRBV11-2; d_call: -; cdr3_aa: CASSSSGTEQYF; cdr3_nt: TGTGCCAGCAGCTCGTCGGGGACCGAGCAGTACTTC
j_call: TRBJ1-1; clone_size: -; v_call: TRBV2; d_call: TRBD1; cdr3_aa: CASRIGQGATEAFF; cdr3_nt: TGTGCCAGCAGGATAGGACAGGGGGCCACTGAAGCTTTCTTT
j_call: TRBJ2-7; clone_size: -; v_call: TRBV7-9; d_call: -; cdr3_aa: CASSPWGTADYEQYF; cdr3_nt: TGTGCCAGCAGCCCCTGGGGGACGGCCGACTACGAGCAGTACTTC
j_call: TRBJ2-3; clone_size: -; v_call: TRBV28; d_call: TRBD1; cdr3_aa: CASSPQGQAEDTQYF; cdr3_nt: TGTGCCAGCAGTCCTCAGGGACAGGCTGAAGATACGCAGTATTTT
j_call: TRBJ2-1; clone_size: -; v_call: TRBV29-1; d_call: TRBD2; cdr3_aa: CSVEDPLADLSRNEQFF; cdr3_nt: TGCAGCGTTGAAGATCCCCTAGCGGACTTATCGCGCAATGAGCAGTTCTTC
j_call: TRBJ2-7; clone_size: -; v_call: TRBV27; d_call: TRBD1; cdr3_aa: CASTTFTGVRTYEQYF; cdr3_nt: TGTGCCAGCACCACTTTTACAGGGGTTAGGACCTACGAGCAGTACTTC
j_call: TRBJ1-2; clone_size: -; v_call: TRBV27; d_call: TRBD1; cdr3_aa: CASSPGQGGGYTF; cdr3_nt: TGTGCCAGCAGCCCGGGACAGGGAGGAGGCTACACCTTC
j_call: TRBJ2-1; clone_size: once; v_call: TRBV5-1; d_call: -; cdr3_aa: CASSDNRGVGVYNEQFF; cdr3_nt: TGCGCCAGCAGCGACAATAGGGGAGTTGGGGTATACAATGAGCAGTTCTTC
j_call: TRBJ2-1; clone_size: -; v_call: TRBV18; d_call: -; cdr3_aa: CASSPGGLEQFF; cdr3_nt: TGTGCCAGCTCACCGGGCGGACTTGAGCAGTTCTTC
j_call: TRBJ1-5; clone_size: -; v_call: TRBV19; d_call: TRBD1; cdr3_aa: CASNFPTGRNQPQHF; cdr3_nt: TGTGCCAGTAATTTTCCGACAGGGCGCAATCAGCCCCAGCATTTT
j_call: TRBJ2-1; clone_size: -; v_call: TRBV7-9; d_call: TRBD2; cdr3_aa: CASSEREGFSYNEQFF; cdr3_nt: TGTGCCAGCAGCGAGCGGGAGGGTTTCTCCTACAATGAGCAGTTCTTC
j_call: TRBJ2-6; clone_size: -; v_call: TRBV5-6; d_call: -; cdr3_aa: CASSDTSGANVLTF; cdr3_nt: TGTGCCAGCAGTGACACATCTGGGGCCAACGTCCTGACTTTC
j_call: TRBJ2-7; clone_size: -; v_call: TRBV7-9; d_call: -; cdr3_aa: CASSLGQPGGQYF; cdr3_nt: TGTGCCAGCAGCTTAGGACAGCCTGGTGGGCAGTACTTC
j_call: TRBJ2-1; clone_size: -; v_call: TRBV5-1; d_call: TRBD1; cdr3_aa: CASSAETGGRSNEQFF; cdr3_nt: TGCGCCAGCAGCGCGGAAACAGGGGGAAGAAGTAATGAGCAGTTCTTC
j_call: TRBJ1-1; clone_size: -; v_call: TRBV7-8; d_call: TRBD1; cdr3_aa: CASSSLITGVDEAFF; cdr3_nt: TGTGCCAGCAGCTCCCTAATTACAGGGGTCGATGAAGCTTTCTTT
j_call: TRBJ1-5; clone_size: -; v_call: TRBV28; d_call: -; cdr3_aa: CASSPVGQLFQPQHF; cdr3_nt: TGTGCCAGCAGTCCAGTGGGCCAATTATTCCAGCCCCAGCATTTT